The 9 T cell receptor beta chains below come from one sample, sequenced in a study of blood T cells in healthy people across ages. Primed by a sample-barcoded 5' primer and a J-beta primer mix, a second PCR proceeded for about 7 to 11 cycles. One entry per CDR3 protein, called by TCRdb with MiXCR from the 5' RACE reads. The table has about 970,000 distinct CDR3 sequences, 51% seen once. Specimen: blood. Receptors originate from a woman between 55 and 75 years old in good health.

In its sample, this clonotype was seen a few times. The chain is built from TRBV20-1 and TRBJ2-5; the D gene is possibly TRBD1 (8 bases). This CDR3 comprises 16 residues. Germline V CDR1 and CDR2: DFQATT, SNEGSKA (reference sequence). Trimming cost V 0 bases and J 4 bases, with 18 bases left between them. CDR3 DNA: TGCAGTGCTAGAGACCCAGGACAGGGCGGGGGAGAGACCCAGTACTTC. Its translation: CSARDPGQGGGETQYF.

This clonotype occurred a few times. The J gene is TRBJ2-7, the V gene TRBV4-1; maybe TRBD1 (6 bases). The CDR3 consists of 14 residues. CDR1 MGHRA and CDR2 YSYEKL come from the germline V gene. V was clipped by 0 bases and J by 3 bases, with 9 bases between them. CDR3 nucleotide sequence: TGCGCCAGCAGCCAAGAATACAGGGACTACGAGCAGTACTTC. Translating gives CASSQEYRDYEQYF.

The chain uses TRBV29-1 and TRBJ1-1, with 7 nucleotides matching TRBD1. There are 16 residues in the CDR3. Unmatched junction bases numbered 14, after V lost 1 base and J lost 6 bases. CDR1 SQVTM and CDR2 ANQGSEA come from the germline V gene. CDR3 in amino acids: CSVEGRRRTGLAEAFF. CDR3 bases: TGCAGCGTTGAAGGGCGTAGAAGGACAGGTCTGGCTGAAGCTTTCTTT.

This clonotype showed up just a few times. The chain recombines TRBV15 with TRBJ2-7; a weak D match, TRBD2 (5 bases). This CDR3 is built from 13 residues. CDR1 is LNHNV, CDR2 YYDKDF, per germline (reference sequence). Between the trimmed V and J ends, which lost 1 base and 1 base, there was a span of 5 bases. CDR3 region: CATSRGRSYEQYF. In nucleotides, the CDR3 is TGTGCCACCAGCAGAGGGAGGTCCTACGAGCAGTACTTC.

This clonotype has more than one count but fewer than ten. The chain couples TRBV29-1 to TRBJ2-6; no reliable D call. V was cut by 4 bases and J by 4 bases, with 8 bases left in between. The length of the CDR3 is 13 residues. The germline V gene encodes CDR1 SQVTM and CDR2 ANQGSEA. As DNA, the CDR3 is TGCAGCGTTGGGGTATACGGGGCCAACGTCCTGACTTTC. This codes for CSVGVYGANVLTF.

The chain links TRBV28 to TRBJ2-3, with 7 bases fitting TRBD2. Per the germline V gene, CDR1 is MDHEN and CDR2 is SYDVKM. The CDR3 is 14 amino acids. With 3 bases clipped from V and 6 bases from J, the junction kept 6 bases outside the gene matches. CDR3 coding DNA: TGTGCCAGCAGTTTGGGAGGGCCCGAGGATACGCAGTATTTT. This translates into CASSLGGPEDTQYF.

This clonotype turned up a few times. CDR3 bases: TGCAGCGCCATAGCGTGGAGCGGGGAGACCCAGTACTTC. It is translated as CSAIAWSGETQYF. The J gene is TRBJ2-7, the V gene TRBV29-1; D perhaps matches TRBD2 (6 bases). The J call may be mistaken, given a closer DNA end match to TRBJ2-5. Germline assignment: CDR1 SQVTM and CDR2 ANQGSEA. The CDR3 has 13 amino acids.

The chain carries TRBV25-1 and TRBJ1-2, with D hard to call. The V gene's germline CDR1 is MGHDK and CDR2 SYGVNS. V dropped 2 bases and J dropped 7 bases, with 5 bases sitting between them. The CDR3 is 11 residues long. The CDR3 coding sequence is TGTGCCAGCAGTGAAGGTTCTGGCTACACCTTC. This codes for CASSEGSGYTF.

This clonotype has ten or more counts. The V gene is TRBV6-1, the J gene TRBJ2-7; 14 bases agree with TRBD2. The CDR3 is made up of 16 amino acids. Losses at the gene ends were 6 bases for V and 4 bases for J; bases not matched to a gene: 8. The germline gives CDR1 MNHNS, CDR2 SASEGT. Here the CDR3 DNA reads TGTGCCAGCAGGAGACTAGCGGGAGGGCCATTTTACGAGCAGTACTTC. Translated: CASRRLAGGPFYEQYF.